The 22 T cell receptor beta chains presented below share a single source sample, sequenced in a study of shared clonotypes between healthy human individuals. Produced via immunoSEQ multiplex PCR; TCRdb's table is partial and in-frame only. The sample holds 1,400,000 or so clones; approximately 98.5% are singletons and the top ten take 0.36%. Sample: naive CD4+ T cells sorted from blood. The subset: CD45RA+ positively selected. These receptor sequences come from a man aged 25 to 40 in good health.

This rearrangement joins TRBV19 to TRBJ2-1, with D possibly called TRBD1 or TRBD2 (6 bases each). V shed 5 bases and J shed 8 bases, with 22 bases lying between them. Germline assignment: CDR1 LNHDA and CDR2 SQIVND (reference sequence). The CDR3 sequence is 16 residues long. The CDR3 protein is CASSPLGAGLNHEQFF. CDR3 nucleotide sequence: TGTGCCAGTAGTCCTCTGGGGGCGGGACTGAATCATGAGCAGTTCTTC.

The V gene is TRBV9, the J gene TRBJ2-5; D call uncertain. CDR1 is SGDLS, CDR2 YYNGEE, per germline. The V end was cut by 4 bases, the J end by 0 bases, with 10 bases between. The CDR3 is 14 residues long. The CDR3 loop is CASSPTEYQETQYF. CDR3 bases: TGTGCCAGCAGCCCAACCGAGTACCAAGAGACCCAGTACTTC.

The V and J genes are TRBV5-1 and TRBJ2-3; D possibly corresponds to TRBD1 (6 bases). This CDR3 region has 17 residues. V was shortened by 4 bases and J by 0 bases, with 18 bases between the two germline ends. Looked up from germline, CDR1 is SGHRS and CDR2 is YFSETQ. The CDR3 nucleotides are TGCGCCAGCAGCGCAGGGGCGGTCCGATCTAGCACAGATACGCAGTATTTT. Its protein product is CASSAGAVRSSTDTQYF.

The chain is built from TRBV6-1 and TRBJ2-7; 9 bases are shared with TRBD2. Germline CDR1 and CDR2: MNHNS and SASEGT. The CDR3 extends over 15 amino acids. The junction had 5 bases not matched to a gene; V was cut back by 2 bases and J by 3 bases. Here the CDR3 reads CASSELAGMGYEQYF. The DNA for the CDR3 is TGTGCCAGCAGTGAACTAGCGGGAATGGGCTACGAGCAGTACTTC.

J is TRBJ1-2 and V is TRBV19; TRBD1 is a possible D gene (6 bases). The CDR3 is 13 residues long. Trimming removed 4 bases from V and 8 bases from J, with 14 bases in between. Germline V gene lookup returns CDR1 LNHDA and CDR2 SQIVND (reference sequence). Written as DNA, the CDR3 is TGTGCCAGTAGTAACGGACAGTTTCGCGGCTACACCTTC. This sequence encodes CASSNGQFRGYTF.

The CDR3: CASSLGPDTQYF. The DNA for the CDR3 is TGTGCCAGCAGCTTAGGTCCTGATACGCAGTATTTT. The chain carries TRBV11-3 and TRBJ2-3, with D unresolved. Germline CDR1 SGHNT, CDR2 YENEEA. The CDR3 spans 12 residues. Between the trimmed V and J ends, which lost 1 base and 6 bases, there was a span of 5 bases.

The rearrangement joins TRBV29-1 to TRBJ2-4; D may be TRBD2 (6 bases). Trimming removed 1 base at V and 7 bases at J, with 11 bases between. Germline V CDR1 and CDR2: SQVTM, ANQGSEA. The CDR3 is made up of 13 amino acids. The CDR3 DNA follows: TGCAGCGTTGAAGTGAGAGGGAGGAACATTCAGTACTTC. Translating it yields CSVEVRGRNIQYF.

The rearrangement links TRBV6-4 to TRBJ2-2, with D possibly being TRBD1 or TRBD2 (5 bases each). The V gene's germline CDR1 is MRHNA and CDR2 SNTAGT. The V and J ends lost 2 bases and 8 bases respectively, with 21 bases between them. This CDR3 has 17 residues. For the CDR3, the DNA is TGTGCCAGCAGTGACGTACCAGGGACCGCAGCCCGGGGGGAGCTGTTTTTT. Residues: CASSDVPGTAARGELFF.

This clone is a singleton in its sample. This rearrangement joins TRBV18 to TRBJ2-3; D may be TRBD2 (7 bases). Trimming took 5 bases from V and 5 from J, leaving 14 bases between them. CDR3 length: 14 residues. CDR1 and CDR2 from the germline V gene are KGHSH and LQKENI. Here the CDR3 reads CASSTGLGGDTQYF. CDR3 DNA: TGTGCCAGCTCAACCGGACTAGGGGGAGATACGCAGTATTTT.

V usage is TRBV14 and J usage is TRBJ2-7; tentative D call: TRBD1 (6 bases). V dropped 1 base and J dropped 5 bases, with 9 bases sitting between them. The CDR3 contains 13 residues. CDR1 and CDR2 from the germline V gene are SGHDN and FVKESK. The CDR3 DNA sequence: TGTGCCAGCAGCCAAGTCCAGGGGCACGAGCAGTACTTC. Amino acids: CASSQVQGHEQYF.

The chain employs TRBV5-4 and TRBJ2-7, with 7 bases that match TRBD2. Germline V lookup: CDR1 SGHNT, CDR2 YYREEE (reference sequence). This CDR3 has 16 amino acids. Trimming cost V 1 base and J 3 bases; bases outside gene matches: 10. The CDR3 bases are TGTGCCAGCAGCTTGCGGCCTAGCGGCCCGGTCTACGAGCAGTACTTC. It is translated as CASSLRPSGPVYEQYF.

The chain employs TRBV28 and TRBJ2-7, with D perhaps given as TRBD1 or TRBD2 (6 bases each). There are 14 residues in the CDR3. V lost 6 bases and J lost 7, with 19 bases in between. Germline CDR1 is MDHEN and CDR2 is SYDVKM. CDR3 in amino acids: CASSLNARGGEQYF. DNA for the CDR3: TGTGCCAGCAGCCTAAACGCCAGGGGAGGTGAGCAGTACTTC.

V usage is TRBV18 and J usage is TRBJ1-2, with D perhaps matching TRBD1 (6 bases). The CDR3 totals 14 residues. Germline V CDR1 and CDR2: KGHSH, LQKENI. Trimming took 4 bases from V and 7 from J, leaving 16 bases between them. The CDR3 nucleotides read TGTGCCAGCTCACACAGGGACCCGAGGGGTGGCTACACCTTC. It is translated as CASSHRDPRGGYTF.

In nucleotides, the CDR3 is TGTGCCATCAGGACCGGGACACAGAACACTGAAGCTTTCTTT. Translation: CAIRTGTQNTEAFF. The chain couples TRBV10-3 to TRBJ1-1; TRBD1 is a possible D gene (6 bases). The CDR3 length is 14 residues. V gave up 6 bases and J gave up 1 base, with 12 bases separating them. The V gene's germline CDR1 is ENHRY and CDR2 SYGVKD.

As DNA, the CDR3 is TGTGCCAGCAGCTTAGTAGGGTATGGCTACACCTTC. Translation: CASSLVGYGYTF. The chain carries TRBV7-6 and TRBJ1-2; D gene ambiguous. There are 12 residues in the CDR3. V was clipped by 1 base and J by 5 bases, with 5 bases between them. Germline CDR1 is SGHVS and CDR2 is FNYEAQ.

The sample holds one count of this clone. The chain links TRBV10-3 to TRBJ1-1; the match to TRBD1 covers 7 bases. Germline-derived CDR1 and CDR2 are ENHRY and SYGVKD. The CDR3 loop spans 13 amino acids. V trimming: 10 bases; J trimming: 1 base; junction bases outside the gene matches: 6. The CDR3 protein is CATEGQKNTEAFF. The CDR3, as DNA: TGTGCCACGGAGGGACAGAAGAACACTGAAGCTTTCTTT.

This clone was recorded once. The V gene is TRBV6-4, the J gene TRBJ2-1; 14 positions agree with TRBD2. The germline V gene has CDR1 MRHNA and CDR2 SNTAGT. V was pared by 6 bases and J by 5 bases, with 9 bases of the junction left unmatched. This CDR3 is built from 17 residues. CDR3 DNA sequence: TGTGCCAGCAGAGGACTAGCGGGAGGTCTCGTCCACAATGAGCAGTTCTTC. Encoded protein: CASRGLAGGLVHNEQFF.

The DNA of the CDR3 is TGCGCCAGCAGCTTACTCCGGGACAGCAGCTCCTACGAGCAGTACTTC. Its translation: CASSLLRDSSSYEQYF. The chain is built from TRBV5-1 and TRBJ2-7; 7 bases fit TRBD1. CDR1 is SGHRS and CDR2 is YFSETQ in the germline V gene. CDR3 size: 16 residues. Germline trimming cut 2 bases from V and 0 bases from J; bases unmatched to any gene: 8.

Remarks on this clone: The sample holds other DNA sequences that translate to the same CDR3. The chain combines TRBV11-3 with TRBJ2-3; D unresolved. The length of the CDR3 is 13 residues. The ends were cut back, 5 bases at V and 0 bases at J, with 6 bases in the middle. Germline loops: CDR1 SGHNT, CDR2 YENEEA. The CDR3 is CASSQGSTDTQYF. DNA of the CDR3: TGTGCCAGCAGCCAAGGGAGCACAGATACGCAGTATTTT.

The J gene is TRBJ2-2, the V gene TRBV10-3; 9 positions match TRBD1. This CDR3 is built from 16 residues. Germline V gives CDR1 ENHRY, CDR2 SYGVKD. The V segment lost 4 bases and the J segment 1 base; nucleotides outside the gene matches: 4. The CDR3 protein is CAISVRDRENTGELFF. Here the CDR3 DNA reads TGTGCCATCAGTGTAAGGGACAGGGAGAACACCGGGGAGCTGTTTTTT.

The chain has TRBV7-2 and TRBJ1-2, with a weak D call TRBD1 (5 bases). Trimming pared 5 bases from V and 2 bases from J, leaving 9 bases between. Germline CDR1 reads SGHTA; CDR2 reads FQGNSA. The CDR3 is 13 residues long. The CDR3: CASSQTDNYGYTF. CDR3 nucleotides: TGTGCCAGCAGCCAGACAGACAACTATGGCTACACCTTC. The complete variable domain, with remaining parts taken from reference TRBV7-2 and TRBJ1-2, reads GAGVSQSPSNKVTEKGKDVELRCDPISGHTALYWYRQSLGQGLEFLIYFQGNSAPDKSGLPSDRFSAERTGGSVSTLTIQRTQQEDSAVYLCASSQTDNYGYTFGSGTRLTVV.

The chain carries TRBV19 and TRBJ1-2; 8 nucleotides match TRBD1. The junction had 3 bases not matched to a gene; V was cut back by 3 bases and J by 3 bases. The CDR3 runs to 14 residues. Germline V CDR1 and CDR2: LNHDA, SQIVND (reference sequence). CDR3 residues: CASSIPGGDYGYTF. Written as DNA, the CDR3 is TGTGCCAGTAGTATCCCAGGGGGCGACTATGGCTACACCTTC.